This record covers a single T cell receptor (beta chain). Its antigen is currently unknown. This sample is part of a study of tumor and adjacent non-tumor tissue in lung cancer. Study-wide context: Stage I to III disease affected 10 men and roughly five women aged about 31 to 85. Findings of the study overall: In normal lung, the top 100 clones were significantly more dominant than in tumor. TCR diversity was significantly greater in tumor than normal lung tissue.

Between the trimmed V and J ends, which lost 4 bases and 16 bases, there was a span of 20 bases. Germline CDR1 reads SGHAT; CDR2 reads FQNNGV. CDR3 length equals 13 residues. Three rounds of nested PCR, following a modified ARM-PCR protocol, produced the TCRbeta library. TCRdb redid the calling of the multiplex PCR reads with MiXCR, one entry per CDR3 protein. This table holds around 74,000 distinct CDR3 sequences, around 65% found once. No cell sorting was done before RNA was extracted from the tissue. The normal lung tissue was taken more than 3 cm from the tumor edge. Donors were chemotherapy-naive, newly diagnosed lung cancer surgical patients in China, August–late 2014.

The source of this sequence is a woman aged 45-59 years with non-small cell lung cancer. The J gene is TRBJ1-5, the V gene TRBV11-2; D perhaps matches TRBD1 (6 bases). Input material: distant non-tumor lung tissue. CDR3 protein: CASSYTDRGHHHF. The CDR3 DNA is TGTGCCAGCAGCTATACCGACCGGGGGCACCATCATTTT.